The sequence of this T cell receptor (beta chain) was determined in a study of post-analysis software for immune sequencing data. Study context: The study covered relapsing-remitting, secondary progressive and progressive-relapsing courses of multiple sclerosis. General study findings and limits: Controls showed lower frequencies than patients for five or six TRBV segments, and TRBV5-6, TRBV5-1 and TRBV20-1 were among these. Samples from one preparation batch, clustered by F measure, grouped strongly together. Diversity measured as normalized Chao1 was significantly lower in multiple sclerosis patients than in controls.

CDR1 and CDR2 (germline): GTSNPN, SVGIG (reference sequence). Trimming left V 5 bases short and J 3 bases short, with 11 bases between. The CDR3 is 13 residues long. Tagging with unique molecular identifiers was a feature of the TCR beta cDNA libraries. TCRdb re-analysed the PCR reads in MiXCR, keeping a single row per CDR3 protein. The repertoire holds roughly 670,000 distinct CDR3 sequences, more than 50% seen once, with around 11% in the top ten. With regard to this clonotype: The antigen is undetermined.

The sequenced sample consisted of blood. The receptor was isolated from a girl aged 2 to 10 with multiple sclerosis. The V call is TRBV30, the J call TRBJ1-5; D is undetermined. The CDR3 region is CAWQGGDNQPQHF. The CDR3 region has the DNA TGTGCCTGGCAAGGAGGTGACAATCAGCCCCAGCATTTT.